Below, 32 T cell receptor beta chains from the same sample are listed, as sequenced in a study of blood T cells in healthy people across ages. For the second PCR, which ran for about 7 to 11 cycles, a sample-barcoded 5' primer and a J-beta primer mix were used. TCRdb re-called the 5' RACE reads through MiXCR, storing one row per CDR3 protein. The table has more than 450,000 distinct CDR3 sequences, about 27% seen once. These records were also assigned to another study, of T cells of mothers and their children.

The sample taken for sequencing was blood. These receptors were taken from a boy aged 2-15 years in good health.

This clonotype came up a few times. V is TRBV20-1 and J is TRBJ2-5, with unresolved D. Germline CDR1 and CDR2: DFQATT and SNEGSKA (reference sequence). V was cut by 1 base and J by 4 bases, with 10 bases left in between. The CDR3 extends over 13 amino acids. CDR3 amino acids: CSARAGSPETQYF. The CDR3 DNA reads as TGCAGTGCTAGAGCAGGAAGCCCAGAGACCCAGTACTTC.

This clonotype was seen more than once but under ten times. In this CDR3 the conserved last residue, phenylalanine or tryptophan, is missing, so a read error is likely. The rearrangement uses TRBV29-1 and TRBJ2-5, with 8 bases lining up with TRBD1. This CDR3 region has 15 residues. CDR1 and CDR2 (germline): SQVTM, ANQGSEA. J gave up 3 bases and V 2 bases, and 8 bases lay outside the gene matches. CDR3 sequence reads: CSVEKRRGREETQYS. For the CDR3, the DNA is TGCAGCGTTGAAAAACGCAGGGGGCGCGAAGAGACCCAGTACTCC.

This clonotype was detected once. V gene TRBV27 combines with J gene TRBJ2-1; the D is unclear. The DNA end favors TRBJ2-7, so the J call may be wrong. Germline values: CDR1 MNHEY, CDR2 SMNVEV (reference sequence). This CDR3 has 15 residues. As DNA, the CDR3 is TGTGCCAGCAGTTTCAGGCCCCCCGGAACCTACGAGCAGTACTTC. Residues: CASSFRPPGTYEQYF.

The rearrangement joins TRBV20-1 to TRBJ1-4; TRBD1 aligns across 11 bases. This CDR3 comprises 17 residues. Germline trimming cut 0 bases from V and 8 bases from J; bases unmatched to any gene: 11. Germline CDR1 and CDR2: DFQATT and SNEGSKA (reference sequence). The CDR3 protein is CSARDTRGTGGGEKLFF. DNA for the CDR3: TGCAGTGCTAGAGATACCCGCGGGACAGGGGGAGGAGAAAAACTGTTTTTT.

This rearrangement joins TRBV10-3 to TRBJ2-1; TRBD1 aligns across 9 bases. Germline CDR1 and CDR2: ENHRY and SYGVKD. This CDR3 has 16 amino acids. V shed 4 bases, J shed 2 bases, and the junction held 6 bases outside the gene matches. The CDR3 spells CAISGGQGGPYNEQFF. DNA of the CDR3: TGTGCCATCAGTGGGGGACAGGGTGGACCCTACAATGAGCAGTTCTTC.

The CDR3 here is CVVRDNYEQYF. The CDR3 DNA follows: TGTGTCGTCCGGGACAACTACGAGCAGTACTTC. This chain connects TRBV2 to TRBJ2-7, with D perhaps TRBD1 (6 bases). Germline V gene sequence: CDR1 SNHLY, CDR2 FYNNEI. The length of the CDR3 is 11 residues.

J is TRBJ1-5 and V is TRBV29-1, with 8 positions matching TRBD1. The germline V gene has CDR1 SQVTM and CDR2 ANQGSEA. Trimming cost V 6 bases and J 7 bases; bases outside gene matches: 5. The CDR3 consists of 12 residues. CDR3 residues: CSVTGEGQPQHF. The CDR3 region has the DNA TGCAGCGTGACAGGGGAAGGGCAGCCCCAGCATTTT.

The chain links TRBV7-2 to TRBJ2-3; D unclear. The CDR3 totals 15 residues. Between the trimmed V and J ends, which lost 1 base and 2 bases, there was a span of 10 bases. The germline gives CDR1 SGHTA, CDR2 FQGNSA. The CDR3 region has the DNA TGTGCCAGCAGCTTAGAGTGGCGGTCCACAGATACGCAGTATTTT. Protein: CASSLEWRSTDTQYF.

CDR3 loop: CASSLSAGARGKNIQYF. The CDR3 DNA follows: TGTGCCAGCAGCTTATCGGCAGGAGCTAGGGGCAAAAACATTCAGTACTTC. This chain uses TRBV11-2 with TRBJ2-4, with D perhaps TRBD1 (5 bases). The CDR3 sequence is 17 residues long. Between the trimmed V and J ends, which lost 2 bases and 3 bases, there was a span of 17 bases. Per germline, CDR1 SGHAT and CDR2 FQNNGV.

This chain joins TRBV3-1 and TRBJ2-4; D call uncertain. V was pared by 1 base and J by 0 bases, with 10 bases between. The CDR3 runs to 16 residues. Germline V lookup: CDR1 LGHDT, CDR2 YNNKEL (reference sequence). The CDR3 DNA reads as TGTGCCAGCAGCCAAGGAAGGGCCCTAGCCAAAAACATTCAGTACTTC. Amino acids: CASSQGRALAKNIQYF.

This clonotype was found a few times. This chain links TRBV4-1 with TRBJ1-5, with D perhaps matching TRBD1 (5 bases). CDR3 length: 16 residues. Germline CDR1 reads MGHRA; CDR2 reads YSYEKL. The germline V and J ends were trimmed by 1 base and 3 bases, with 13 bases remaining between them. This chain's CDR3 is CASSQGPDRPNQPQHF. The CDR3 DNA follows: TGCGCCAGCAGCCAAGGCCCCGACAGACCCAATCAGCCCCAGCATTTT.

The rearrangement uses TRBV3-1 and TRBJ2-5, with TRBD2 matching over 8 bases. V trimming: 1 base; J trimming: 5 bases; junction bases outside the gene matches: 15. This CDR3 is 18 amino acids long. Germline-derived CDR1 and CDR2 are LGHDT and YNNKEL (reference sequence). This chain's CDR3 is CASSQVTSGPRGRETQYF. Here the CDR3 DNA reads TGTGCCAGCAGCCAAGTCACTAGCGGCCCGAGAGGTCGGGAGACCCAGTACTTC.

The CDR3 protein is CASSVGGGPQETQYF. Written as DNA, the CDR3 is TGTGCCAGCAGCGTAGGGGGGGGACCGCAAGAGACCCAGTACTTC. J is TRBJ2-5 and V is TRBV9; the match to TRBD2 covers 7 bases. The CDR3 spans 15 residues. The V gene's germline CDR1 is SGDLS and CDR2 YYNGEE. Losses at the gene ends were 0 bases for V and 2 bases for J; bases not matched to a gene: 4.

In its sample, this clonotype was seen a few times. This chain links TRBV2 with TRBJ1-4; maybe TRBD1 (5 bases). From germline, CDR1 is SNHLY and CDR2 FYNNEI. This CDR3 is built from 14 residues. Trimming removed 7 bases from V and 8 bases from J, with 17 bases in between. CDR3 sequence: CASKSGGAREKLFF. CDR3 DNA: TGTGCCAGCAAGTCAGGAGGGGCCCGGGAAAAACTGTTTTTT.

This chain uses TRBV25-1 with TRBJ1-1, with D possibly TRBD1 on 5 matching bases. This CDR3 region has 14 residues. CDR1 and CDR2 from the germline V gene are MGHDK and SYGVNS. V was shortened by 2 bases and J by 0 bases, with 7 bases between the two germline ends. This CDR3 is CASSERQLNTEAFF. The CDR3 DNA reads TGTGCCAGCAGTGAACGACAGTTGAACACTGAAGCTTTCTTT.

This clonotype was seen a handful of times. This sequence joins TRBV15 and TRBJ1-2; no clear D gene. There are 16 residues in the CDR3. The germline V and J ends were trimmed by 0 bases and 4 bases, with 15 bases remaining between them. CDR1 LNHNV and CDR2 YYDKDF come from the germline V gene (reference sequence). CDR3 in amino acids: CATSRDLPETLYGYTF. The CDR3 DNA is TGTGCCACCAGCAGAGATCTGCCGGAGACCCTCTATGGCTACACCTTC.

This chain uses TRBV19 with TRBJ2-3; the D gene is possibly TRBD2 (6 bases). V lost 7 bases and J lost 5, with 19 bases in between. Germline values: CDR1 LNHDA, CDR2 SQIVND (reference sequence). CDR3 length: 15 residues. Here the CDR3 DNA reads TGTGCCAGTACCTCTGCCCGGGACTTTGGAGATACGCAGTATTTT. It specifies CASTSARDFGDTQYF.

The rearrangement uses TRBV4-1 and TRBJ2-1; 8 bases fit TRBD2. V gave up 0 bases and J gave up 3 bases; unmatched junction bases: 4. The CDR3 is 16 amino acids. Germline V CDR1 and CDR2: MGHRA, YSYEKL. CDR3 protein: CASSQDRGGRYNEQFF. The CDR3 coding sequence is TGCGCCAGCAGCCAAGATCGGGGGGGTCGCTACAATGAGCAGTTCTTC.

This sequence joins TRBV7-2 and TRBJ2-7; D is uncertain. V shed 5 bases and J shed 3 bases, with 11 bases lying between them. Germline V gene sequence: CDR1 SGHTA, CDR2 FQGNSA. This CDR3 is built from 13 residues. The CDR3 protein is CASSPYYYYEQYF. Here the CDR3 DNA reads TGTGCCAGCAGCCCCTACTACTACTACGAGCAGTACTTC.

This clonotype was seen a few times. The chain carries TRBV27 and TRBJ1-5; TRBD1 might be the D (6 bases). Germline V gene lookup returns CDR1 MNHEY and CDR2 SMNVEV (reference sequence). CDR3 length equals 16 residues. Trimming stripped 5 bases from V and 6 bases from J, with 20 bases between. CDR3 amino acids: CASSPSKGGLRQPQHF. CDR3 sequence (DNA): TGTGCCAGCAGTCCTTCAAAAGGGGGTCTACGTCAGCCCCAGCATTTT.

This clonotype was seen only a few times. This rearrangement joins TRBV6-6 to TRBJ2-1, with 8 bases that match TRBD1. With V trimmed by 6 bases and J by 6 bases, 10 bases remained unmatched. Looked up from germline, CDR1 is MNHNY and CDR2 is SVGAGI (reference sequence). The CDR3 contains 15 residues. The CDR3 is CASRRRTGLGNEQFF. The CDR3 coding sequence is TGTGCCAGCAGACGCAGGACAGGGTTGGGCAATGAGCAGTTCTTC.

The V call is TRBV2, the J call TRBJ1-1, with unresolved D. CDR3 length: 10 residues. Germline loops: CDR1 SNHLY, CDR2 FYNNEI. Trimming took off 8 bases at V and 8 bases at J, with 9 bases between the two ends. CDR3 region: CASGQAEAFF. DNA for the CDR3: TGTGCCAGCGGTCAAGCCGAAGCTTTCTTT.

CDR3 amino acids: CASSPSRDRGNTEAFF. The CDR3 DNA follows: TGTGCCAGCAGCCCTTCCCGGGACAGGGGGAACACTGAAGCTTTCTTT. This sequence joins TRBV12-3 or TRBV12-4 and TRBJ1-1, with TRBD1 identical over 10 bases. This CDR3 contains 16 residues. V lost 6 bases, J lost 1 base, and 8 bases stayed unmatched.

This clonotype was recorded only once. The gene calls are TRBV6-5 and TRBJ2-3, with a weak D call TRBD2 (5 bases). Germline values: CDR1 MNHEY, CDR2 SVGAGI. Trimming shortened V by 5 bases and J by 2 bases, and 11 bases separated the two germline ends. CDR3 length equals 14 residues. Here the CDR3 DNA reads TGTGCCAGCAGTCTAGCCGACTACACAGATACGCAGTATTTT. It specifies CASSLADYTDTQYF.

This clonotype showed up just a few times. This chain uses TRBV9 with TRBJ2-5; D ambiguous. The end of the DNA aligns better with TRBJ2-7, so the J call may be wrong. CDR1 is SGDLS and CDR2 is YYNGEE in the germline V gene. The CDR3 length is 18 residues. Here the CDR3 DNA reads TGTGCCAGCAGCGTCGAGCCCATAACTCCGTCCCAACCCTACGAGCAGTACTTC. Protein: CASSVEPITPSQPYEQYF.

This clonotype was seen a handful of times. V and J are TRBV6-2 or TRBV6-3 and TRBJ2-3, with D hard to call. V lost 2 bases to trimming and J lost 2 bases, with 8 bases between them. The CDR3 sequence is 14 residues long. CDR1 is MNHEY and CDR2 is SVGEGT in the germline V gene. The CDR3 DNA reads TGTGCCAGCAGTTACGGGTCTCCCACAGATACGCAGTATTTT. Its protein product is CASSYGSPTDTQYF.

The chain recombines TRBV15 with TRBJ2-1; 7 bases align to TRBD1. J gave up 5 bases and V 4 bases, and 5 bases lay outside the gene matches. The CDR3 spans 14 residues. CDR1 and CDR2 (germline): LNHNV, YYDKDF (reference sequence). The CDR3 is CATSTRTGNNEQFF. The CDR3 DNA is TGTGCCACCAGCACTCGGACAGGCAACAATGAGCAGTTCTTC.

There are a few counts of this clonotype. V usage is TRBV7-6 and J usage is TRBJ2-2; D ambiguous. The V gene lost 1 base and the J gene lost 2 bases, with 11 bases spanning the gap. CDR3 length equals 16 residues. Germline V gives CDR1 SGHVS, CDR2 FNYEAQ. CDR3 protein: CASSLVYGRNTGELFF. CDR3 sequence (DNA): TGTGCCAGCAGCTTAGTATATGGTAGAAACACCGGGGAGCTGTTTTTT.

This clonotype was recorded at least ten times. The chain couples TRBV4-2 to TRBJ1-4; the match to TRBD1 covers 11 bases. This CDR3 has 15 amino acids. CDR1 is LGHNA, CDR2 YNFKEQ, per germline. Trimming removed 1 base from V and 6 bases from J; junction bases left unmatched: 1. Here the CDR3 reads CASSQAGQGDEKLFF. DNA for the CDR3: TGTGCCAGCAGCCAAGCGGGACAGGGGGATGAAAAACTGTTTTTT.

This clonotype was detected a few times. The chain uses TRBV2 and TRBJ2-5; TRBD2 matches at 7 bases. The J call may be mistaken, given a closer DNA end match to TRBJ2-1. Germline CDR1 is SNHLY and CDR2 is FYNNEI. The CDR3 totals 15 residues. The DNA for the CDR3 is TGTGCCAGCATGCCGACTGGGGGGGGTAACAATGAGCAGTTCTTC. Translated, it gives CASMPTGGGNNEQFF.

The rearrangement uses TRBV20-1 and TRBJ2-2; 8 nucleotides agree with TRBD1. Germline V gene lookup returns CDR1 DFQATT and CDR2 SNEGSKA (reference sequence). CDR3 length equals 15 residues. V dropped 0 bases and J dropped 5; count of bases not matched to a gene: 5. CDR3 in DNA: TGCAGTGCTAGAGATCACACAGGGGGTACCGGGGAGCTGTTTTTT. It is translated as CSARDHTGGTGELFF.

The sample holds a few counts of this clonotype. V usage is TRBV30 and J usage is TRBJ1-4; no reliable D call. CDR1 and CDR2 (germline): GTSNPN, SVGIG (reference sequence). Trimming stripped 0 bases from V and 4 bases from J, with 6 bases between. The CDR3 has 13 residues. The CDR3 loop reads CAWSVRRNEKLFF. The CDR3 region has the DNA TGTGCCTGGAGTGTACGGCGTAATGAAAAACTGTTTTTT.